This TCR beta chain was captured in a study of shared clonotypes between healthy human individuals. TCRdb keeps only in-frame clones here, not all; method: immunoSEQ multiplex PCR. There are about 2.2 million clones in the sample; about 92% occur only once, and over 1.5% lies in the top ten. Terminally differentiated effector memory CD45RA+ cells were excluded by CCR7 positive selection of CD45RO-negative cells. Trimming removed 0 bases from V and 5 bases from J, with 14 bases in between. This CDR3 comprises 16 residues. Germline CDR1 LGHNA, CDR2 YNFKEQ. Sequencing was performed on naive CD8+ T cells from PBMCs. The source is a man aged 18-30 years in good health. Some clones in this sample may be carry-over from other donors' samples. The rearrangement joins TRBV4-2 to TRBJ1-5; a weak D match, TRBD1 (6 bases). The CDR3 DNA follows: TGTGCCAGCAGCCAAGATGGGGGCCGGGGGTATCAGCCCCAGCATTTT. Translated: CASSQDGGRGYQPQHF.